The 27 T cell receptor beta chains presented below share a single source sample, sequenced in a study of shared clonotypes between healthy human individuals. Libraries were prepared by immunoSEQ multiplex PCR; TCRdb keeps only in-frame clonotypes and omits some of them. The sample has roughly 480,000 clones, 70% to 85% seen once. What was sequenced was PBMCs. The receptors were sampled from a middle-aged woman in good health. Some clones in this sample may be carry-over from other donors' samples.

The V and J genes are TRBV19 and TRBJ1-2; 10 nucleotides align to TRBD1. Germline V gives CDR1 LNHDA, CDR2 SQIVND (reference sequence). With V trimmed by 6 bases and J by 4 bases, 8 bases remained unmatched. The CDR3 contains 15 residues. This chain's CDR3 is CASRTRDRGGYGYTF. CDR3 sequence (DNA): TGTGCCAGTAGGACCCGGGACAGGGGAGGCTATGGCTACACCTTC.

J is TRBJ1-1 and V is TRBV6-5; weak D call: TRBD1 (6 bases). The V end was cut by 11 bases, the J end by 9 bases, with 19 bases between. The CDR3 runs 12 residues. CDR1 is MNHEY and CDR2 is SVGAGI in the germline V gene. The CDR3, as DNA: TGTGCCGCAGACGGACAGCCAGGTAAAGCTTTCTTT. This codes for CAADGQPGKAFF.

This rearrangement joins TRBV7-8 to TRBJ2-1, with TRBD2 matching 7 bases. In germline, CDR1 is SGHVS, CDR2 FQNEAQ. V lost 4 bases to trimming and J lost 6 bases; unmatched junction nucleotides: 3. The CDR3 is made up of 13 amino acids. This CDR3 is CASSYGLGNEQFF. In nucleotides, the CDR3 is TGTGCCAGCAGCTATGGACTAGGCAATGAGCAGTTCTTC.

V gene TRBV10-3 combines with J gene TRBJ2-1; TRBD2 aligns across 12 bases. The V segment lost 6 bases and the J segment 9 bases; nucleotides outside the gene matches: 21. The CDR3 runs to 19 residues. Looked up from germline, CDR1 is ENHRY and CDR2 is SYGVKD. DNA for the CDR3: TGTGCCATCAGAGGTGACAGAATCCCCTCTAGCGGGAGGGCGGGTGAGCAGTTCTTC. It specifies CAIRGDRIPSSGRAGEQFF.

The V and J genes are TRBV6-6 and TRBJ1-5, with D tentatively TRBD1 (5 bases). Germline loops: CDR1 MNHNY, CDR2 SVGAGI (reference sequence). The CDR3 contains 16 residues. Deletions cut 8 bases from V and 0 bases from J, with 17 bases between. The CDR3 region is CASRMDTYYSNQPQHF. CDR3 DNA sequence: TGTGCCAGCCGGATGGACACATACTATAGCAATCAGCCCCAGCATTTT.

The V gene is TRBV4-1, the J gene TRBJ2-5, with D perhaps matching TRBD2 (6 bases). There are 14 residues in the CDR3. Germline V gene sequence: CDR1 MGHRA, CDR2 YSYEKL. The V end was cut by 1 base, the J end by 7 bases, with 13 bases between. CDR3 DNA sequence: TGCGCCAGCAGCCAAGCGGGAGTTTCTGGGACCCAGTACTTC. Its protein is CASSQAGVSGTQYF.

The CDR3 region has the DNA TGTGCCAGCAGTGGTCAGGGTTCTAACTATGGCTACACCTTC. Residues: CASSGQGSNYGYTF. This rearrangement joins TRBV2 to TRBJ1-2; D possibly corresponds to TRBD1 (5 bases). Germline assignment: CDR1 SNHLY and CDR2 FYNNEI. The CDR3 has 14 residues. Trimming cost V 4 bases and J 0 bases, with 9 bases left between them.

The chain is built from TRBV10-3 and TRBJ2-7, with a tentative D call TRBD1 (6 bases). This CDR3 has 13 amino acids. Per germline, CDR1 ENHRY and CDR2 SYGVKD. Trimming left V 3 bases short and J 5 bases short, with 11 bases between. The DNA for the CDR3 is TGTGCCATCAGTGATACAGGGAGACACGAGCAGTACTTC. Translation: CAISDTGRHEQYF.

The chain employs TRBV2 and TRBJ1-5; unclear D gene. Germline assignment: CDR1 SNHLY and CDR2 FYNNEI. This CDR3 comprises 14 residues. The V gene lost 8 bases and the J gene lost 5 bases, with 16 bases spanning the gap. As DNA, the CDR3 is TGTGCCAGCGTCGAGGGTGGGGTGCATCAGCCCCAGCATTTT. Translation gives CASVEGGVHQPQHF.

This chain links TRBV19 with TRBJ2-6; D is perhaps TRBD1 (6 bases). The CDR3 contains 15 residues. Germline loops: CDR1 LNHDA, CDR2 SQIVND (reference sequence). V was shortened by 5 bases and J by 0 bases, with 8 bases between the two germline ends. The CDR3 DNA sequence: TGTGCCAGTAGTGGACAGAACTCTGGGGCCAACGTCCTGACTTTC. Translated: CASSGQNSGANVLTF.

The V and J genes are TRBV25-1 and TRBJ1-1, with a tentative D call TRBD1 (5 bases). Germline assignment: CDR1 MGHDK and CDR2 SYGVNS. Between the trimmed V and J ends, which lost 3 bases and 3 bases, there was a span of 17 bases. This CDR3 is built from 16 residues. The CDR3 coding sequence is TGTGCCAGCAGTGATAATTCGGCAGGGTGGGACACTGAAGCTTTCTTT. Translated: CASSDNSAGWDTEAFF.

This chain links TRBV5-4 with TRBJ1-3; D is unresolved. This CDR3 contains 14 residues. Germline assignment: CDR1 SGHNT and CDR2 YYREEE (reference sequence). The V end lost 5 bases, the J end lost 0 bases, and 9 bases lay between the germline ends. This chain's CDR3 is CASSEQSSGNTIYF. DNA for the CDR3: TGTGCCAGCAGTGAACAGAGCTCTGGAAACACCATATATTTT.

The chain links TRBV18 to TRBJ2-5; D not resolved. The CDR3 consists of 14 residues. The V gene lost 4 bases and the J gene lost 2 bases, with 11 bases spanning the gap. Germline CDR1 is KGHSH and CDR2 is LQKENI. In DNA, the CDR3 is TGTGCCAGCTCACGAAATAAGGGACAAGAGACCCAGTACTTC. Amino acid sequence: CASSRNKGQETQYF.

As for this clone: A junction end diverges from the germline sequence, so it may reflect a read error. V gene TRBV19 combines with J gene TRBJ2-1; the match to TRBD2 covers 9 bases. The CDR3 length is 16 residues. Germline V gene lookup returns CDR1 LNHDA and CDR2 SQIVND (reference sequence). In nucleotides, the CDR3 is TGTGCCAGTGGTATTTCGGGCGGGAGGGCGTTAAATGAGCAGTTCTTC. It translates to CASGISGGRALNEQFF.

The V call is TRBV11-2, the J call TRBJ2-1; 7 bases are a match to TRBD2. The CDR3 length is 16 residues. V shed 1 base, J shed 5 bases, and the junction held 8 bases outside the gene matches. Germline lookup yields CDR1 SGHAT and CDR2 FQNNGV. The CDR3, as DNA: TGTGCCAGCAGCTTAGTATTAGTTGCGGGAGACAATGAGCAGTTCTTC. Amino acid sequence: CASSLVLVAGDNEQFF. Using reference TRBV11-2 and TRBJ2-1 for the parts outside the CDR3, the full variable domain is EAGVAQSPRYKIIEKRQSVAFWCNPISGHATLYWYQQILGQGPKLLIQFQNNGVVDDSQLPKDRFSAERLKGVDSTLKIQPAKLEDSAVYLCASSLVLVAGDNEQFFGPGTRLTVL.

The chain recombines TRBV2 with TRBJ1-4; possible D gene TRBD1, 6 bases. The CDR3 extends over 13 amino acids. Germline V gives CDR1 SNHLY, CDR2 FYNNEI. The V and J ends lost 1 base and 8 bases respectively, with 8 bases between them. The CDR3 spells CASSEETGEKLFF. In nucleotides, the CDR3 is TGTGCCAGCAGTGAAGAAACAGGGGAAAAACTGTTTTTT.

This sequence joins TRBV5-1 and TRBJ2-7; D not resolved. The V end lost 0 bases, the J end lost 5 bases, and 15 bases lay between the germline ends. The germline CDR1 and CDR2 sequences are SGHRS and YFSETQ. The CDR3 contains 15 residues. The CDR3 DNA reads as TGCGCCAGCAGCTTGGCTCAGGCTTCAACCCACGAGCAGTACTTC. The encoded protein is CASSLAQASTHEQYF.

The V call is TRBV2, the J call TRBJ1-5; no definite D call. From germline, CDR1 is SNHLY and CDR2 FYNNEI. V lost 5 bases and J lost 2, with 16 bases in between. The CDR3 runs 16 residues. CDR3 coding DNA: TGTGCCAGCAGTAAACGGACGGGGATGGGCAATCAGCCCCAGCATTTT. It translates to CASSKRTGMGNQPQHF.

This clone has only a few counts. This chain links TRBV14 with TRBJ2-3, with TRBD2 identical over 11 bases. This CDR3 contains 17 residues. CDR1 and CDR2 from the germline V gene are SGHDN and FVKESK. Trimming removed 1 base from V and 1 base from J; junction bases left unmatched: 4. The CDR3 nucleotides read TGTGCCAGCAGCCAAGGACTAGCGGGGTATGGCACAGATACGCAGTATTTT. It is translated as CASSQGLAGYGTDTQYF.

The rearrangement links TRBV5-1 to TRBJ1-1; no definite D call. This CDR3 has 13 residues. Germline loops: CDR1 SGHRS, CDR2 YFSETQ. Between the trimmed V and J ends, which lost 2 bases and 1 base, there was a span of 6 bases. The CDR3 spells CASSLPGNTEAFF. The CDR3 nucleotides read TGCGCCAGCAGCTTACCAGGGAACACTGAAGCTTTCTTT.

The V gene is TRBV5-1, the J gene TRBJ2-3, with D uncertain. CDR1 is SGHRS, CDR2 YFSETQ, per germline. The V end lost 4 bases, the J end lost 5 bases, and 11 bases lay between the germline ends. The CDR3 loop spans 13 amino acids. For the CDR3, the DNA is TGCGCCAGCAGCCACCAAGTGGGAGATACGCAGTATTTT. Protein product: CASSHQVGDTQYF.

The gene calls are TRBV27 and TRBJ2-2, with unresolved D. V was clipped by 5 bases and J by 8 bases, with 9 bases between them. The V gene's germline CDR1 is MNHEY and CDR2 SMNVEV (reference sequence). CDR3 length equals 12 residues. The CDR3 sequence: CASSRNGGELFF. DNA of the CDR3: TGTGCCAGCAGTCGAAACGGTGGGGAGCTGTTTTTT.

CDR3 protein: CASSPDLRESEFF. CDR3 in DNA: TGTGCCAGCTCTCCAGATCTCCGGGAGAGCGAGTTCTTC. This rearrangement joins TRBV18 to TRBJ2-1; the D gene is possibly TRBD2 (6 bases). This CDR3 has 13 amino acids. With 6 bases removed from V and 14 bases from J, the gap between germline ends came to 20 bases. In germline, CDR1 is KGHSH, CDR2 LQKENI.

CDR3 sequence reads: CASSFQGGRGYTF. The CDR3 DNA reads as TGTGCCAGCAGCTTCCAAGGGGGGCGAGGCTACACCTTC. This chain connects TRBV7-2 to TRBJ1-2, with D maybe TRBD1 (6 bases). Trimming removed 3 bases at V and 8 bases at J, with 13 bases between. The germline gives CDR1 SGHTA, CDR2 FQGNSA. The CDR3 consists of 13 residues.

CDR3 DNA sequence: TGTGCCAGCAGTTTGGGGACTAGCGGGAGGGGAACGCAGTATTTT. Its protein is CASSLGTSGRGTQYF. The gene calls are TRBV27 and TRBJ2-3; 16 nucleotides line up with TRBD2. Germline V CDR1 and CDR2: MNHEY, SMNVEV (reference sequence). V lost 3 bases and J lost 9; bases outside the gene matches: 3. The CDR3 has 15 amino acids.

The chain joins TRBV7-9 to TRBJ2-7; tentative D call: TRBD1 (5 bases). Germline V gene sequence: CDR1 SEHNR, CDR2 FQNEAQ (reference sequence). This CDR3 comprises 16 residues. Trimming left V 1 base short and J 3 bases short, with 16 bases between. This CDR3 is CASSLGAGMGYYEQYF. The CDR3 DNA sequence: TGTGCCAGCAGCTTAGGAGCAGGGATGGGATACTACGAGCAGTACTTC.

This clone was seen ten or more times. The rearrangement links TRBV30 to TRBJ2-7; D is possibly TRBD2 (6 bases). V lost 3 bases and J lost 3, with 21 bases in between. The CDR3 runs 16 residues. Germline CDR1 is GTSNPN and CDR2 is SVGIG (reference sequence). The CDR3 is CAWSSISGSTGYEQYF. CDR3 nucleotide sequence: TGTGCCTGGAGCAGCATTAGCGGCAGTACGGGCTACGAGCAGTACTTC.